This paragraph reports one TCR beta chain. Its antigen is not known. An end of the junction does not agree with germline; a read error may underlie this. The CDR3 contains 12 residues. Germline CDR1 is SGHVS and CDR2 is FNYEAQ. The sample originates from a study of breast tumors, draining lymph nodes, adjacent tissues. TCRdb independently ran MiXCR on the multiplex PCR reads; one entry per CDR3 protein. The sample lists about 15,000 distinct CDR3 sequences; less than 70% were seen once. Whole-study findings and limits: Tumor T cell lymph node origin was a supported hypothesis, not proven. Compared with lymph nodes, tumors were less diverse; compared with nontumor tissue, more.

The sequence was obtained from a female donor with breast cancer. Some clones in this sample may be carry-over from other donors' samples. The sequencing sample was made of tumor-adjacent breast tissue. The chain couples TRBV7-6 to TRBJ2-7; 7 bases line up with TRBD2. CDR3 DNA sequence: TGTGCCGGCAGTTCTGGGGGGGGCGAGCAGTACTTC. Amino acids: CAGSSGGGEQYF.